Shown below are 27 T cell receptor beta chains from a single sample sequenced in a study of blood T cell repertoires in COVID-19. Data came from immunoSEQ multiplex PCR; TCRdb stores just in-frame clones and leaves some out. The data show around 240,000 clones, about 83% seen once. The sample comprised peripheral blood. These TCRs come from a woman aged 45 to 65 with acute or convalescent COVID-19.

The gene calls are TRBV6-5 and TRBJ1-6; D is possibly TRBD1 (5 bases). The CDR3 covers 13 residues. Germline V lookup: CDR1 MNHEY, CDR2 SVGAGI. Trimming pared 8 bases from V and 9 bases from J, leaving 14 bases between. Here the CDR3 reads CASARGVSSPLHF. The DNA of the CDR3 is TGTGCCAGCGCACGGGGGGTTAGTTCACCCCTCCACTTT.

The chain is built from TRBV10-2 and TRBJ2-5; D is possibly TRBD2 (6 bases). Trimming shortened V by 6 bases and J by 5 bases, and 19 bases separated the two germline ends. The CDR3 sequence is 15 residues long. Looked up from germline, CDR1 is WSHSY and CDR2 is SAAADI. The CDR3 is CASRDWTKRNETQYF. The CDR3 nucleotides read TGCGCCAGCAGGGATTGGACTAAAAGAAATGAGACCCAGTACTTC.

The chain links TRBV7-9 to TRBJ1-3, with D unresolved. The ends were cut back, 8 bases at V and 1 base at J, with 9 bases in the middle. This CDR3 region has 13 residues. Germline V gene sequence: CDR1 SEHNR, CDR2 FQNEAQ (reference sequence). The CDR3 loop reads CASSARSGNTIYF. The CDR3 DNA follows: TGTGCCAGCTCCGCTAGGTCTGGAAACACCATATATTTT.

The chain combines TRBV18 with TRBJ1-1; TRBD1 might be the D (5 bases). Trimming stripped 6 bases from V and 1 base from J, with 9 bases between. The CDR3 consists of 13 residues. Germline CDR1 and CDR2: KGHSH and LQKENI. Here the CDR3 DNA reads TGTGCCAGCTCGCTCGGACAGAACACTGAAGCTTTCTTT. It specifies CASSLGQNTEAFF.

The rearrangement links TRBV5-4 to TRBJ2-1; 8 bases match TRBD1. Germline loops: CDR1 SGHNT, CDR2 YYREEE (reference sequence). The length of the CDR3 is 15 residues. Trimming took 3 bases from V and 7 from J; bases not matched to a gene: 9. CDR3 sequence: CASSSLRGPANEQFF. CDR3 nucleotides: TGTGCCAGCAGCTCCCTCAGGGGGCCGGCGAATGAGCAGTTCTTC.

The chain links TRBV12-3 or TRBV12-4 to TRBJ2-7; D unclear. This CDR3 spans 13 amino acids. V lost 3 bases, J lost 4 bases, and 10 bases lay in between. CDR3 nucleotides: TGTGCCAGCAGTTTCGCCAGGTCTTACGAGCAGTACTTC. It yields the protein CASSFARSYEQYF.

This chain uses TRBV19 with TRBJ2-4; tentative D call: TRBD1 (6 bases). Germline V gives CDR1 LNHDA, CDR2 SQIVND (reference sequence). V lost 1 base to trimming and J lost 6 bases, with 7 bases between them. The CDR3 totals 13 residues. The chain's CDR3 is CASSIGQANIQYF. The DNA for the CDR3 is TGTGCCAGTAGTATAGGACAGGCAAACATTCAGTACTTC.

The chain combines TRBV7-8 with TRBJ1-2; no clear D. Per germline, CDR1 SGHVS and CDR2 FQNEAQ. The CDR3 length is 15 residues. Trimming took off 5 bases at V and 3 bases at J, with 16 bases between the two ends. The CDR3 nucleotides read TGTGCCAGCAGCCCTATGCGGGGAGGGCACTATGGCTACACCTTC. Residues: CASSPMRGGHYGYTF.

This sequence joins TRBV10-3 and TRBJ1-6; D uncertain. The CDR3 has 14 amino acids. The germline V and J ends were trimmed by 4 bases and 0 bases, with 4 bases remaining between them. Per germline, CDR1 ENHRY and CDR2 SYGVKD. The CDR3 is CAISGSSYNSPLHF. The CDR3 region has the DNA TGTGCCATCAGTGGGAGCTCCTATAATTCACCCCTCCACTTT.

In DNA form, the CDR3 reads TGTGCCAGTAAGTCCGGCGGGCCCGGGGAGCTGTTTTTT. It encodes CASKSGGPGELFF. The chain carries TRBV19 and TRBJ2-2; a weak D match, TRBD2 (5 bases). Trimming removed 7 bases at V and 6 bases at J, with 12 bases between. The length of the CDR3 is 13 residues. The germline gives CDR1 LNHDA, CDR2 SQIVND (reference sequence).

The CDR3 sequence is CASSSRDRGFGEQFF. Here the CDR3 DNA reads TGTGCCAGCAGCTCCCGGGACAGGGGGTTCGGTGAGCAGTTCTTC. The chain recombines TRBV28 with TRBJ2-1; the match to TRBD1 covers 11 bases. Germline-derived CDR1 and CDR2 are MDHEN and SYDVKM. V shed 6 bases, J shed 9 bases, and the junction held 10 bases outside the gene matches. This CDR3 region has 15 residues.

This clone was seen only a few times. The chain is built from TRBV21-1 and TRBJ2-7; the D call in the table, TRBD1, was not verified against the DNA. TRBV21-1 constitutes a pseudogene. This CDR3 region has 17 residues. The chain's CDR3 is CASSKAGTGQVDYEQYF. CDR3 in DNA: TGTGCCAGCAGCAAAGCAGGGACAGGGCAGGTTGATTACGAGCAGTACTTC.

This clone appeared a few times. The CDR3 sequence is CASSFGLAGHEQYF. CDR3 bases: TGTGCCAGCAGCTTCGGACTAGCTGGCCACGAGCAGTACTTC. This chain connects TRBV7-9 to TRBJ2-7; 8 bases map to TRBD2. V shed 3 bases, J shed 5 bases, and the junction held 6 bases outside the gene matches. The CDR3 contains 14 residues. Germline values: CDR1 SEHNR, CDR2 FQNEAQ (reference sequence).

The chain recombines TRBV28 with TRBJ2-1, with D maybe TRBD2 (6 bases). Germline V gene data show CDR1 as MDHEN and CDR2 as SYDVKM. The CDR3 spans 14 residues. Trimming cost V 8 bases and J 9 bases, with 20 bases left between them. The CDR3 sequence: CASLPRGRGGEQFF. In DNA, the CDR3 is TGTGCCAGCCTGCCACGGGGGAGAGGCGGTGAGCAGTTCTTC.

J is TRBJ1-2 and V is TRBV4-3, with D maybe TRBD1 (6 bases). The CDR3 loop spans 15 amino acids. The germline V and J ends were trimmed by 2 bases and 2 bases, with 12 bases remaining between them. CDR1 and CDR2 from the germline V gene are LGHNA and YSLEER. Here the CDR3 reads CASSQSTGWNYGYTF. DNA of the CDR3: TGCGCCAGCAGCCAATCGACAGGCTGGAACTATGGCTACACCTTC.

As to this clone: Other DNA sequences in the sample encode the same CDR3. The chain recombines TRBV6-5 with TRBJ2-7, with TRBD2 identical over 8 bases. This CDR3 is 15 amino acids long. Germline CDR1 reads MNHEY; CDR2 reads SVGAGI. J lost 0 bases, V lost 6 bases, and 7 bases had no gene match. DNA for the CDR3: TGTGCCAGCAGCCGAACTAGCGGAAGCTCCTACGAGCAGTACTTC. Amino acid sequence: CASSRTSGSSYEQYF.

The gene calls are TRBV10-3 and TRBJ1-6; TRBD1 agrees at 7 bases. The germline V gene encodes CDR1 ENHRY and CDR2 SYGVKD. The CDR3 loop spans 13 amino acids. V lost 11 bases to trimming and J lost 9 bases; unmatched junction nucleotides: 10. The CDR3 DNA reads TGTGCCTCCGACAACAGGGGCGGTTCACCCCTCCACTTT. It is translated as CASDNRGGSPLHF.

The chain carries TRBV5-1 and TRBJ2-7; tentatively, D is TRBD1 (7 bases). The CDR3 contains 15 residues. Looked up from germline, CDR1 is SGHRS and CDR2 is YFSETQ. With 2 bases removed from V and 7 bases from J, the gap between germline ends came to 19 bases. The CDR3 DNA sequence: TGCGCCAGCAGCTTTTTAAACGACAGGGCGGGGGAGCAGTACTTC. Residues: CASSFLNDRAGEQYF. Complete variable domain (other parts from reference TRBV5-1 and TRBJ2-7): KAGVTQTPRYLIKTRGQQVTLSCSPISGHRSVSWYQQTPGQGLQFLFEYFSETQRNKGNFPGRFSGRQFSNSRSEMNVSTLELGDSALYLCASSFLNDRAGEQYFGPGTRLTVT.

V is TRBV6-5 and J is TRBJ1-2, with D maybe TRBD1 (5 bases). The CDR3 is made up of 14 amino acids. The V and J ends lost 8 bases and 8 bases respectively, with 21 bases between them. Germline values: CDR1 MNHEY, CDR2 SVGAGI. CDR3 in amino acids: CASGSGGLLRGYTF. CDR3 bases: TGTGCCAGCGGTTCGGGGGGACTGCTACGGGGCTACACCTTC.

This chain connects TRBV7-9 to TRBJ2-3; 9 bases are shared with TRBD2. From germline, CDR1 is SEHNR and CDR2 FQNEAQ (reference sequence). The CDR3 totals 17 residues. V gave up 5 bases and J gave up 0 bases; unmatched junction bases: 9. The CDR3 sequence is CASSPSAGGRSTDTQYF. Written as DNA, the CDR3 is TGTGCCAGCAGCCCCTCGGCGGGGGGGCGTAGCACAGATACGCAGTATTTT.

V usage is TRBV6-5 and J usage is TRBJ2-2; D gene uncertain. This CDR3 comprises 14 residues. V lost 2 bases and J 6 bases, leaving 10 bases between the germline ends. The germline CDR1 and CDR2 sequences are MNHEY and SVGAGI. CDR3 DNA: TGTGCCAGCAGTTACGCCGCAAGCCCCGGGGAGCTGTTTTTT. This codes for CASSYAASPGELFF.

This clone was detected a few times. This chain connects TRBV30 to TRBJ2-7; 11 bases are a match to TRBD2. The CDR3 runs to 18 residues. V shed 1 base, J shed 5 bases, and the junction held 16 bases outside the gene matches. CDR1 and CDR2 (germline): GTSNPN, SVGIG (reference sequence). In DNA form, the CDR3 reads TGTGCCTGGAGTGGAGGGGCCAGAAGTAGCGGGAGGGCCGACGAGCAGTACTTC. This sequence encodes CAWSGGARSSGRADEQYF.

This chain connects TRBV5-5 to TRBJ2-7, with TRBD2 identical over 8 bases. The CDR3 runs to 14 residues. The ends lost 4 bases at V and 6 bases at J; junction bases unmatched: 9. CDR1 and CDR2 (germline): SGHKS, YYEKEE (reference sequence). CDR3 in DNA: TGTGCCAGCAGCGGCGGGAGGACCCGGTCCGAGCAGTACTTC. Its translation is CASSGGRTRSEQYF. Using reference TRBV5-5 and TRBJ2-7 for the parts outside the CDR3, the full variable domain is DAGVTQSPTHLIKTRGQQVTLRCSPISGHKSVSWYQQVLGQGPQFIFQYYEKEERGRGNFPDRFSARQFPNYSSELNVNALLLGDSALYLCASSGGRTRSEQYFGPGTRLTVT.

This chain links TRBV21-1 with TRBJ2-7; TRBD1 is the table's D call and was not checked against the DNA. TRBV21-1 constitutes a pseudogene. There are 16 residues in the CDR3. The CDR3 DNA is TGTGCCAGCACCGGACAGGGGGCGTTCTTGTTGGACGAGCAGTACTTC. Translation: CASTGQGAFLLDEQYF.

The V call is TRBV10-3, the J call TRBJ2-3, with 10 bases matching TRBD2. The ends lost 7 bases at V and 1 base at J; junction bases unmatched: 2. There are 14 residues in the CDR3. CDR1 and CDR2 (germline): ENHRY, SYGVKD. The CDR3 DNA sequence: TGTGCCATCAACAGCGGGGGGGGCACAGATACGCAGTATTTT. Translation: CAINSGGGTDTQYF.

The chain combines TRBV4-1 with TRBJ1-3, with unresolved D. The V end was cut by 4 bases, the J end by 0 bases, with 13 bases between. This CDR3 is 16 amino acids long. Germline V CDR1 and CDR2: MGHRA, YSYEKL. CDR3 DNA: TGCGCCAGCAGCCCCGCCGCAGATTACTCTGGAAACACCATATATTTT. Its translation: CASSPAADYSGNTIYF.

This chain uses TRBV7-6 with TRBJ2-7; 14 bases agree with TRBD2. The CDR3 runs 15 residues. Germline CDR1 SGHVS, CDR2 FNYEAQ. The junction had 1 base not matched to a gene; V was cut back by 4 bases and J by 2 bases. CDR3 DNA sequence: TGTGCCAGCAGCTCGGGACTAGCGGGGGCCTACGAGCAGTACTTC. Its protein product is CASSSGLAGAYEQYF.